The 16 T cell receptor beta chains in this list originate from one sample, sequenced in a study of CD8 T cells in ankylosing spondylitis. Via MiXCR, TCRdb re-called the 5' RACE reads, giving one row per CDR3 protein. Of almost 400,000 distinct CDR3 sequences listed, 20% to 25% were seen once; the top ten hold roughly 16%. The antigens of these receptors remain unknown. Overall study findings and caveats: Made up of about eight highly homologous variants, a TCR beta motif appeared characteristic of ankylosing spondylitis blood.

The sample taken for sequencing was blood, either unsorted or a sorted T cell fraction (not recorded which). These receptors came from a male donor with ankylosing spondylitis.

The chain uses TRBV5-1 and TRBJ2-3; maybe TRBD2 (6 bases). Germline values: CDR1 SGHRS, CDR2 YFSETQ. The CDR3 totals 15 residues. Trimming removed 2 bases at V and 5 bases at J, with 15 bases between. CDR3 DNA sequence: TGCGCCAGCAGCTTTTGGTCGGGAGACGGAGATACGCAGTATTTT. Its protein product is CASSFWSGDGDTQYF.

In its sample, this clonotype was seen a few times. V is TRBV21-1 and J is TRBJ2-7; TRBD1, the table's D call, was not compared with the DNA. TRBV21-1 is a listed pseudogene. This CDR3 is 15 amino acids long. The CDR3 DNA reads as TGTGCCAGCTGGGTTCAGGCCCCCAACTCCTACGAGCAGTACTTC. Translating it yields CASWVQAPNSYEQYF.

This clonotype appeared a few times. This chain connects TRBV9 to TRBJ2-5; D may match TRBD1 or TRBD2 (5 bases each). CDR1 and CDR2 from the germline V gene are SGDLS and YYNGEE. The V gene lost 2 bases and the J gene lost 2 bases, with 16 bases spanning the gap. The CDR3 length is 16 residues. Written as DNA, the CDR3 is TGTGCCAGCAGCGTTGGGACCGGATTCCAACAAGAGACCCAGTACTTC. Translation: CASSVGTGFQQETQYF.

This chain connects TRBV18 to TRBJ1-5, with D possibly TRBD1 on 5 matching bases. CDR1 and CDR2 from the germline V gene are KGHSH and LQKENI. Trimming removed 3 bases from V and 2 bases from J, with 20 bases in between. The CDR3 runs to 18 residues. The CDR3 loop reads CASSPRHRPSGGNQPQHF. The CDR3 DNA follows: TGTGCCAGCTCACCGAGACACCGGCCCTCGGGGGGCAATCAGCCCCAGCATTTT.

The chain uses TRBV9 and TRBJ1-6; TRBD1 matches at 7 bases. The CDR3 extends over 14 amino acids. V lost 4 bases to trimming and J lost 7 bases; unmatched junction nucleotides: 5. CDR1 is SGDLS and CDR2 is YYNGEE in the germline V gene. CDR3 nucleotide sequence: TGTGCCAGCAGCAGAGGGACAGAGAATTCACCCCTCCACTTT. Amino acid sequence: CASSRGTENSPLHF.

DNA of the CDR3: TGTGCCATCTCAACGGAGGATCAGCCCCAGCATTTT. Protein: CAISTEDQPQHF. The chain joins TRBV10-3 to TRBJ1-5; no clear D gene. Trimming pared 8 bases from V and 5 bases from J, leaving 10 bases between. The CDR3 sequence is 12 residues long. Looked up from germline, CDR1 is ENHRY and CDR2 is SYGVKD.

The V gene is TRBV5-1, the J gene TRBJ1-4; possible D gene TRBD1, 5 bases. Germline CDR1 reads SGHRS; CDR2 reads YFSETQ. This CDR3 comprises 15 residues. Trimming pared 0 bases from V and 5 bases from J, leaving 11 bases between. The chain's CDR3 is CASSLAGLGNEKLFF. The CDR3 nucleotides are TGCGCCAGCAGCTTGGCGGGGCTGGGGAATGAAAAACTGTTTTTT.

The CDR3 DNA sequence: TGTGCCAGCAGCGGGGCGAAGGCACCCCTCCACTTT. Translation: CASSGAKAPLHF. V is TRBV6-6 and J is TRBJ1-6; D is perhaps TRBD1 (5 bases). V lost 6 bases to trimming and J lost 11 bases, with 11 bases between them. Germline V CDR1 and CDR2: MNHNY, SVGAGI (reference sequence). This CDR3 comprises 12 residues.

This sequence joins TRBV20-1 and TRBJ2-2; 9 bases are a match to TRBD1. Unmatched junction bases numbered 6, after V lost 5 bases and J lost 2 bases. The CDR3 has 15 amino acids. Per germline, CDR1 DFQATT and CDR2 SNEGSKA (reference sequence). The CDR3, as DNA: TGCAGTGCTTCAAGACAGGGGGTAAACACCGGGGAGCTGTTTTTT. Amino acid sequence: CSASRQGVNTGELFF.

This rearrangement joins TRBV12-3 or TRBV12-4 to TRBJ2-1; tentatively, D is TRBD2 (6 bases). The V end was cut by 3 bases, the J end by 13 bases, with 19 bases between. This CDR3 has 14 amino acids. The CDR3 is CASSFGGNREDQFF. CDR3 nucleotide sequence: TGTGCCAGCAGTTTCGGGGGTAACCGGGAAGACCAGTTCTTC.

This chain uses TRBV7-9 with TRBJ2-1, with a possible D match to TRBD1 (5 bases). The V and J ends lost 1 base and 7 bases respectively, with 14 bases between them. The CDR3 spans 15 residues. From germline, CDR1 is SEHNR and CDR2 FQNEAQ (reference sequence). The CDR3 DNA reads TGTGCCAGCAGCTTAGGGGGTGCAGGGTCAAATGAGCAGTTCTTC. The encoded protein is CASSLGGAGSNEQFF. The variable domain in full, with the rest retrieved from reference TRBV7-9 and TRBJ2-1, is DTGVSQNPRHKITKRGQNVTFRCDPISEHNRLYWYRQTLGQGPEFLTYFQNEAQLEKSRLLSDRFSAERPKGSFSTLEIQRTEQGDSAMYLCASSLGGAGSNEQFFGPGTRLTVL.

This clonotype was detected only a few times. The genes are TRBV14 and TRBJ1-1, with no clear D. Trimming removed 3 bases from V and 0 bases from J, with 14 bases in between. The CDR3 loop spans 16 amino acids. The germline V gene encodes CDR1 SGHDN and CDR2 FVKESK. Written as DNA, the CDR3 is TGTGCCAGCAGCCATTGGAGAGGTCAGATGAACACTGAAGCTTTCTTT. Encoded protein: CASSHWRGQMNTEAFF.

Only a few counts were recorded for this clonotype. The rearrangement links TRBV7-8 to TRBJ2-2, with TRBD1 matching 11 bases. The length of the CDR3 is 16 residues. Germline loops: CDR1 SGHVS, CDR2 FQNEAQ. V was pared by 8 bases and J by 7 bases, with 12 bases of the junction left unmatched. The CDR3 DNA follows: TGTGCCAGCGAACCTCCGGGACAGGGGGTTGTCGGGGAGCTGTTTTTT. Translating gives CASEPPGQGVVGELFF.

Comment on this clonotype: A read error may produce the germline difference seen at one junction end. CDR3 DNA: TGTGCTAGCAGCAATCCGGGACAGGGAGAGACCCAGTACTTC. As protein: CASSNPGQGETQYF. The rearrangement joins TRBV7-7 to TRBJ2-5, with 9 nucleotides matching TRBD1. The CDR3 has 14 amino acids. The germline CDR1 and CDR2 sequences are SSHAT and FNYEAQ (reference sequence).

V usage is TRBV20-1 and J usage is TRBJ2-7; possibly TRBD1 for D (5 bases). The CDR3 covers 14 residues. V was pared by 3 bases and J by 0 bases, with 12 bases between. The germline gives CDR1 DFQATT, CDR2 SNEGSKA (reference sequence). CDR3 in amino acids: CSASQGGSSYEQYF. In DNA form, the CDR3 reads TGCAGTGCTAGCCAGGGTGGAAGCTCCTACGAGCAGTACTTC.

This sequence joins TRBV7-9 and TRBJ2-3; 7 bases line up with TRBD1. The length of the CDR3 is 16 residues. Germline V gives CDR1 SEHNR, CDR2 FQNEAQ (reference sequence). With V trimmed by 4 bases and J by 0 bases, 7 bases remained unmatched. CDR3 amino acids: CASSSGTAASTDTQYF. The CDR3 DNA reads TGTGCCAGCAGCTCCGGGACAGCCGCTAGCACAGATACGCAGTATTTT.